What follows are 32 T cell receptor beta chains derived from one specimen sequenced in a study of shared clonotypes between healthy human individuals. Here immunoSEQ multiplex PCR was the method, and the copy in TCRdb shows in-frame clones only, minus some. The sample contains some 2,500,000 clones, 93% of which appear only once. The sample taken for sequencing was naive CD4+ T cells from PBMCs. Subset denoted: CD45RA+ positively selected. Receptors originate from a man in his late teens or twenties in good health. Some clones in this sample may be carry-over from other donors' samples.

The chain combines TRBV5-4 with TRBJ2-1; the D is unclear. V gave up 0 bases and J gave up 6 bases, with 7 bases separating them. The CDR3 consists of 13 residues. Germline V gene data show CDR1 as SGHNT and CDR2 as YYREEE (reference sequence). CDR3 residues: CASSLARLNEQFF. The CDR3, as DNA: TGTGCCAGCAGCTTGGCCAGGCTCAATGAGCAGTTCTTC.

The chain has TRBV11-1 and TRBJ2-5; D possibly corresponds to TRBD1 (6 bases). The CDR3 is made up of 15 amino acids. Germline V lookup: CDR1 SGHAT, CDR2 FQDESV (reference sequence). Trimming pared 4 bases from V and 5 bases from J, leaving 17 bases between. CDR3 in amino acids: CASSSTGARGETQYF. CDR3 in DNA: TGTGCCAGCAGCTCCACCGGGGCTAGGGGGGAGACCCAGTACTTC.

The rearrangement uses TRBV18 and TRBJ2-1; 9 bases are a match to TRBD1. The ends lost 2 bases at V and 9 bases at J; junction bases unmatched: 8. This CDR3 spans 15 amino acids. From germline, CDR1 is KGHSH and CDR2 LQKENI. CDR3 sequence reads: CASSPNRGPKAEQFF. For the CDR3, the DNA is TGTGCCAGCTCACCAAACAGGGGGCCCAAAGCTGAGCAGTTCTTC.

The rearrangement uses TRBV7-3 and TRBJ2-2; 9 bases agree with TRBD2. Germline trimming cut 6 bases from V and 5 bases from J; bases unmatched to any gene: 4. Germline values: CDR1 SGHTA, CDR2 FQGTGA. The CDR3 covers 14 residues. The CDR3 here is CASRAGGPTGELFF. In nucleotides, the CDR3 is TGTGCCAGCAGAGCGGGAGGACCTACCGGGGAGCTGTTTTTT.

About this clone: The identical CDR3 is also encoded by other nucleotide sequences in the sample. The chain has TRBV7-2 and TRBJ2-1; TRBD1 is a possible D gene (5 bases). V was cut by 3 bases and J by 8 bases, with 8 bases left in between. Germline loops: CDR1 SGHTA, CDR2 FQGNSA. The CDR3 extends over 12 amino acids. CDR3 sequence (DNA): TGTGCCAGCAGCTTGGCAGGGTATGAGCAGTTCTTC. It encodes CASSLAGYEQFF.

This clone has only one observation. This chain connects TRBV5-1 to TRBJ2-7; 7 nucleotides match TRBD2. The CDR3 runs to 14 residues. The germline gives CDR1 SGHRS, CDR2 YFSETQ. V lost 0 bases to trimming and J lost 6 bases; unmatched junction nucleotides: 6. The CDR3 nucleotides are TGCGCCAGCAGCTTGGTGGCGGGAGCCTTCGAGCAGTACTTC. It codes for CASSLVAGAFEQYF.

The rearrangement joins TRBV6-1 to TRBJ1-2; TRBD1 agrees at 7 bases. Germline loops: CDR1 MNHNS, CDR2 SASEGT. The V gene end was trimmed by 7 bases and the J gene end by 3 bases; junction bases not matched to a gene: 11. CDR3 size: 15 residues. The CDR3 region is CASKTGQISHYGYTF. The DNA for the CDR3 is TGTGCCAGCAAGACAGGGCAGATTTCGCACTATGGCTACACCTTC.

The chain is built from TRBV29-1 and TRBJ2-1; D gene ambiguous. CDR1 and CDR2 from the germline V gene are SQVTM and ANQGSEA. The V and J ends lost 7 bases and 1 base respectively, with 17 bases between them. The CDR3 is made up of 15 amino acids. Here the CDR3 reads CSALYQFTSYNEQFF. The CDR3 nucleotides read TGCAGCGCCCTCTACCAGTTCACTTCCTACAATGAGCAGTTCTTC.

As concerns this clone: In the same sample, other DNA sequences code for this CDR3. The J gene is TRBJ1-6, the V gene TRBV9; 9 bases align to TRBD1. From germline, CDR1 is SGDLS and CDR2 YYNGEE. Trimming at V came to 0 bases and at J to 10 bases, leaving 5 bases not matched to a gene. The CDR3 has 15 amino acids. CDR3 region: CASSVGGQGGSPLHF. The CDR3 coding sequence is TGTGCCAGCAGCGTAGGGGGACAGGGAGGATCACCCCTCCACTTT. Full variable domain (outside the CDR3, taken from reference TRBV9 and TRBJ1-6): DSGVTQTPKHLITATGQRVTLRCSPRSGDLSVYWYQQSLDQGLQFLIQYYNGEERAKGNILERFSAQQFPDLHSELNLSSLELGDSALYFCASSVGGQGGSPLHFGNGTRLTVT.

The chain links TRBV29-1 to TRBJ2-5; D is unclear. Gene TRBJ2-7 matches the end of the DNA better, so the J call may be wrong. Germline V CDR1 and CDR2: SQVTM, ANQGSEA. CDR3 length: 13 amino acids. The CDR3 here is CSALPISGLEQYF. The CDR3 nucleotides are TGCAGCGCTCTTCCTATCTCGGGTCTCGAGCAGTACTTC.

There are a few counts of this clone. J is TRBJ1-1 and V is TRBV30; D call uncertain. The V end lost 3 bases, the J end lost 1 base, and 6 bases lay between the germline ends. CDR1 is GTSNPN and CDR2 is SVGIG in the germline V gene (reference sequence). There are 12 residues in the CDR3. This CDR3 is CAWSKPNTEAFF. CDR3 DNA sequence: TGTGCCTGGAGCAAGCCGAACACTGAAGCTTTCTTT.

The rearrangement uses TRBV4-1 and TRBJ1-6; 7 nucleotides agree with TRBD1. V shed 3 bases, J shed 1 base, and the junction held 6 bases outside the gene matches. This CDR3 spans 17 amino acids. Germline V CDR1 and CDR2: MGHRA, YSYEKL. The CDR3, as DNA: TGCGCCAGCAGCCATGGGACAGTCAGTTCCTATAATTCACCCCTCCACTTT. Translating gives CASSHGTVSSYNSPLHF.

The J gene is TRBJ2-3, the V gene TRBV9; 7 nucleotides match TRBD2. The V segment lost 0 bases and the J segment 2 bases; nucleotides outside the gene matches: 6. This CDR3 comprises 16 residues. Germline CDR1 SGDLS, CDR2 YYNGEE. In DNA, the CDR3 is TGTGCCAGCAGCGTAGGGGAGGGACTTCTCACAGATACGCAGTATTTT. This translates into CASSVGEGLLTDTQYF.

The chain joins TRBV30 to TRBJ2-5; TRBD1 or TRBD2 may be the D gene (5 bases each). V was pared by 4 bases and J by 3 bases, with 18 bases between. Germline V gene data show CDR1 as GTSNPN and CDR2 as SVGIG (reference sequence). The CDR3 has 15 residues. The CDR3, as DNA: TGTGCCTGGACTCTGAGGGGTCTAGTCAAAGAGACCCAGTACTTC. Encoded protein: CAWTLRGLVKETQYF.

The rearrangement uses TRBV27 and TRBJ1-4, with D perhaps matching TRBD1 (5 bases). Per germline, CDR1 MNHEY and CDR2 SMNVEV (reference sequence). The CDR3 totals 12 residues. V lost 2 bases and J lost 12, with 10 bases in between. The CDR3 region has the DNA TGTGCCAGCAGTTTAATGGGGGGGGAACTGTTTTTT. It is translated as CASSLMGGELFF.

The chain combines TRBV5-1 with TRBJ2-2, with 7 bases aligning to TRBD1. There are 15 residues in the CDR3. The J segment lost 6 bases and the V segment lost 1 base, leaving 6 bases of the junction unmatched. The germline V gene encodes CDR1 SGHRS and CDR2 YFSETQ. CDR3 sequence reads: CASSLITGASGELFF. The CDR3, as DNA: TGCGCCAGCAGCTTGATAACAGGGGCATCCGGGGAGCTGTTTTTT.

The chain uses TRBV7-2 and TRBJ2-2; 8 bases agree with TRBD2. Germline V gives CDR1 SGHTA, CDR2 FQGNSA. This CDR3 is built from 15 residues. The J segment lost 5 bases and the V segment lost 1 base, leaving 3 bases of the junction unmatched. This CDR3 is CASSLVGRGTGELFF. DNA of the CDR3: TGTGCCAGCAGCTTAGTCGGGAGGGGGACCGGGGAGCTGTTTTTT.

V gene TRBV7-8 combines with J gene TRBJ2-7; no clear D gene. Germline values: CDR1 SGHVS, CDR2 FQNEAQ. The CDR3 is made up of 11 amino acids. Trimming removed 8 bases at V and 5 bases at J, with 10 bases between. CDR3 residues: CASSLSNEQYF. The CDR3 DNA is TGTGCCAGCTCCCTGTCGAACGAGCAGTACTTC.

The genes are TRBV9 and TRBJ2-7; 10 nucleotides match TRBD2. This CDR3 is 16 amino acids long. CDR1 SGDLS and CDR2 YYNGEE come from the germline V gene. V shed 0 bases, J shed 1 base, and the junction held 4 bases outside the gene matches. CDR3 nucleotide sequence: TGTGCCAGCAGCGTAGCAGCGGGAGGGTATTCCTACGAGCAGTACTTC. Its translation is CASSVAAGGYSYEQYF.

This chain links TRBV5-6 with TRBJ1-5; TRBD1 matches 7 bases. The CDR3 sequence is 15 residues long. Germline V gene lookup returns CDR1 SGHDT and CDR2 YYEEEE. The V segment lost 3 bases and the J segment 4 bases; nucleotides outside the gene matches: 7. In nucleotides, the CDR3 is TGTGCCAGCAGCTGGTACGGGACAGTTAATCAGCCCCAGCATTTT. The encoded protein is CASSWYGTVNQPQHF.

Comment on this clone: Other DNA sequences from this sample encode an identical CDR3 as well. The genes are TRBV5-1 and TRBJ2-5; a possible D gene is TRBD2 (5 bases). The CDR3 loop spans 13 amino acids. The ends were cut back, 0 bases at V and 3 bases at J, with 6 bases in the middle. Per germline, CDR1 SGHRS and CDR2 YFSETQ. The DNA for the CDR3 is TGCGCCAGCAGCTTGGGTAGCGAAGAGACCCAGTACTTC. This codes for CASSLGSEETQYF.

V gene TRBV6-5 combines with J gene TRBJ1-2; TRBD1 matches at 7 bases. V trimming: 6 bases; J trimming: 4 bases; junction bases outside the gene matches: 8. The CDR3 is made up of 14 amino acids. Germline CDR1 reads MNHEY; CDR2 reads SVGAGI. CDR3 sequence: CASRTLGTAYGYTF. The CDR3 DNA follows: TGTGCCAGCAGGACTCTAGGGACAGCCTATGGCTACACCTTC.

The gene calls are TRBV4-2 and TRBJ2-1; no firm D call. CDR1 LGHNA and CDR2 YNFKEQ come from the germline V gene. The V and J ends lost 4 bases and 4 bases respectively, with 11 bases between them. This CDR3 has 14 residues. This chain's CDR3 is CASSRLGGYNEQFF. In DNA, the CDR3 is TGTGCCAGCAGCCGGTTAGGTGGGTACAATGAGCAGTTCTTC.

The chain links TRBV2 to TRBJ2-3; 7 bases align to TRBD2. The length of the CDR3 is 16 residues. The J segment lost 4 bases and the V segment lost 6 bases, leaving 13 bases of the junction unmatched. Germline V gene sequence: CDR1 SNHLY, CDR2 FYNNEI. The CDR3 loop is CASRERGGRFPDTQYF. Here the CDR3 DNA reads TGTGCCAGCAGGGAAAGGGGCGGGAGATTCCCAGATACGCAGTATTTT.

Of note for this clone: At the DNA level, this CDR3 is encoded by other sequences in the same sample as well. The chain is built from TRBV5-1 and TRBJ2-1; 7 bases map to TRBD1. The CDR3 totals 14 residues. The germline gives CDR1 SGHRS, CDR2 YFSETQ. The trim removed 4 bases at V and 3 bases at J, leaving 4 bases unmatched. This CDR3 reads CASSRRQGYNEQFF. The CDR3 bases are TGCGCCAGCAGCAGGAGACAGGGCTACAATGAGCAGTTCTTC. Variable domain in full (rest from reference TRBV5-1 and TRBJ2-1): KAGVTQTPRYLIKTRGQQVTLSCSPISGHRSVSWYQQTPGQGLQFLFEYFSETQRNKGNFPGRFSGRQFSNSRSEMNVSTLELGDSALYLCASSRRQGYNEQFFGPGTRLTVL.

Details on this clone: Within the sample, other DNA sequences also encode this same CDR3. The chain is built from TRBV7-3 and TRBJ1-1, with D hard to call. The germline gives CDR1 SGHTA, CDR2 FQGTGA. The CDR3 sequence is 13 residues long. Trimming cost V 4 bases and J 3 bases, with 9 bases left between them. The CDR3 is CASSSSGHTEAFF. As DNA, the CDR3 is TGTGCCAGCAGCTCTTCAGGACACACTGAAGCTTTCTTT.

The genes are TRBV19 and TRBJ1-4; unclear D gene. The CDR3 runs 15 residues. V gave up 5 bases and J gave up 0 bases, with 10 bases separating them. The germline V gene has CDR1 LNHDA and CDR2 SQIVND (reference sequence). Written as DNA, the CDR3 is TGTGCCAGTAGTTCGATATTGACAACTAATGAAAAACTGTTTTTT. The encoded protein is CASSSILTTNEKLFF.

The chain joins TRBV19 to TRBJ2-2; D is unclear. CDR3 length: 14 residues. Deletions cut 6 bases from V and 6 bases from J, with 14 bases between. Germline V CDR1 and CDR2: LNHDA, SQIVND (reference sequence). CDR3 amino acids: CASSRGYGAGELFF. The CDR3 DNA is TGTGCCAGTAGCCGAGGTTATGGGGCCGGGGAGCTGTTTTTT. Supplemented by reference TRBV19 and TRBJ2-2, the full variable domain reads DGGITQSPKYLFRKEGQNVTLSCEQNLNHDAMYWYRQDPGQGLRLIYYSQIVNDFQKGDIAEGYSVSREKKESFPLTVTSAQKNPTAFYLCASSRGYGAGELFFGEGSRLTVL.

The chain links TRBV6-6 to TRBJ2-5, with D uncertain. The CDR3 spans 14 residues. V shed 2 bases and J shed 2 bases, with 9 bases lying between them. CDR1 is MNHNY and CDR2 is SVGAGI in the germline V gene (reference sequence). The CDR3 DNA follows: TGTGCCAGCAGTTACACCCGGCGGCAAGAGACCCAGTACTTC. It specifies CASSYTRRQETQYF.

The chain has TRBV2 and TRBJ2-3, with TRBD2 identical over 11 bases. Germline trimming cut 9 bases from V and 2 bases from J; bases unmatched to any gene: 7. The CDR3 loop spans 15 amino acids. Germline V CDR1 and CDR2: SNHLY, FYNNEI. CDR3 DNA sequence: TGTGCCAGTTTAGCGGGAGGGCCCACCACAGATACGCAGTATTTT. Protein product: CASLAGGPTTDTQYF.

This clone was recorded once. The chain recombines TRBV7-2 with TRBJ2-3; D ambiguous. Trimming pared 5 bases from V and 2 bases from J, leaving 11 bases between. The CDR3 is made up of 14 amino acids. Germline V gene lookup returns CDR1 SGHTA and CDR2 FQGNSA. CDR3 residues: CASSPPHSTDTQYF. In DNA, the CDR3 is TGTGCCAGCAGCCCTCCCCACTCCACAGATACGCAGTATTTT.

The gene calls are TRBV29-1 and TRBJ2-5, with a weak D call TRBD2 (5 bases). The ends were cut back, 6 bases at V and 2 bases at J, with 19 bases in the middle. CDR3 length equals 15 residues. Germline assignment: CDR1 SQVTM and CDR2 ANQGSEA. The CDR3 DNA reads TGCAGCGTCCTCACCCCCGGACTTGCACAAGAGACCCAGTACTTC. Translated, it gives CSVLTPGLAQETQYF.